The clone carrying this T cell receptor beta chain was recorded only once. CDR1 and CDR2 from the germline V gene are MNHNY and SVGAGI (reference sequence). There are 15 residues in the CDR3. Trimming removed 9 bases from V and 4 bases from J, with 21 bases in between. Authors' analysis steps: The authors estimated nucleated cell counts from reference gene primer amplification. Some clones are missing from TCRdb's copy, which holds only in-frame ones; the method was immunoSEQ multiplex PCR. The D gene and trimming were derived from the DNA, and the V and J assignments and clone size from that table. The sample lists approximately 52,000 clones, around 90% occurring once. This sample was taken from a study of blood T cell repertoires in COVID-19. Looking at the study overall: Researchers got acute and convalescent COVID-19 samples from the United States, Italy and Spain. PBMCs, B-cell-depleted T cells, or T cells were the source of the cDNA or gDNA that made up the material.

This clonotype was obtained from a human donor with active COVID-19. The donor label of this sample is uncertain. Sequenced input: peripheral blood. The V gene is TRBV6-6, the J gene TRBJ1-2, with D perhaps matching TRBD1 (6 bases). The CDR3 coding sequence is TGTGCCAGACACTCGGCCCGTCCCAGGGGCTATGGCTACACCTTC. Translation: CARHSARPRGYGYTF.